The rows below give T cell receptor beta chains drawn from one sample of a study of CD8+ T cells in alopecia areata. The assay was immunoSEQ multiplex PCR, and TCRdb's table has in-frame clones only and misses some. The sample shows 140,000 to 150,000 clones, over 70% of them seen only once. The material was CD8+ T cells sorted from blood, obtained at week 0. The receptors were gathered from a human donor with alopecia areata. CDR3s leave out the opening cysteine and the closing phenylalanine or tryptophan. The order of the fields is J gene, V gene, clone size, CDR3 protein. Clone size is not always given. Where it is, it says once, few, many or a class for expanded clones.

j_call: TRBJ2-7; v_call: TRBV5-1; clone_size: -; cdr3_aa: ASSYGDGVYEQY
j_call: TRBJ2-7; v_call: TRBV28; clone_size: once; cdr3_aa: ASNGDTTYEQY
j_call: TRBJ2-1; v_call: TRBV9; clone_size: -; cdr3_aa: ASSVGGGPSSYNEQF
j_call: TRBJ2-5; v_call: TRBV4-2; clone_size: -; cdr3_aa: ASSRQDSGVGGETQY
j_call: TRBJ2-2; v_call: TRBV12-5; clone_size: -; cdr3_aa: ASTDTGELF
j_call: TRBJ2-1; v_call: TRBV27; clone_size: -; cdr3_aa: ASSLGTSYNEQF
j_call: TRBJ1-1; v_call: TRBV7-9; clone_size: -; cdr3_aa: ASSGTSKGTEAF
j_call: TRBJ2-1; v_call: TRBV7-3; clone_size: -; cdr3_aa: ASSLSGGVADEQF
j_call: TRBJ2-7; v_call: TRBV10-3; clone_size: once; cdr3_aa: ATAEDSEEQY
j_call: TRBJ2-1; v_call: TRBV29-1; clone_size: -; cdr3_aa: SVELTGTGTFSTYNEQF
j_call: TRBJ2-1; v_call: TRBV13; clone_size: -; cdr3_aa: ASSQGTPLFNEQF
j_call: TRBJ2-5; v_call: TRBV28; clone_size: few; cdr3_aa: ASIHGTQETQY
j_call: TRBJ2-1; v_call: TRBV4-1; clone_size: -; cdr3_aa: ASSLAEGNEQF
j_call: TRBJ2-1; v_call: TRBV5-1; clone_size: once; cdr3_aa: ASRQGDNEQF
j_call: TRBJ1-4; v_call: TRBV5-1; clone_size: -; cdr3_aa: ASGGGEKLF
j_call: TRBJ2-5; v_call: TRBV6-5; clone_size: -; cdr3_aa: ASSYGGPPETQY
j_call: TRBJ2-1; v_call: TRBV7-9; clone_size: -; cdr3_aa: ASRQITSALNEQF
j_call: TRBJ1-5; v_call: TRBV15; clone_size: -; cdr3_aa: ATSRDRWQPQH
j_call: TRBJ2-7; v_call: TRBV27; clone_size: -; cdr3_aa: ASSPKAGGLYEQY
j_call: TRBJ2-1; v_call: TRBV4-1; clone_size: -; cdr3_aa: ASSPSLSRSYNEQF
j_call: TRBJ1-2; v_call: TRBV4-1; clone_size: -; cdr3_aa: ASSQTGTDYGYT
j_call: TRBJ2-3; v_call: TRBV7-3; clone_size: -; cdr3_aa: ASSLQGTNRTQY
j_call: TRBJ2-3; v_call: TRBV4-1; clone_size: -; cdr3_aa: ASSQDWTDTQY
j_call: TRBJ2-7; v_call: TRBV29-1; clone_size: -; cdr3_aa: SVEFPGHPPYEQY
j_call: TRBJ2-7; v_call: TRBV4-2; clone_size: -; cdr3_aa: ASSQVPRLALHEQY
j_call: TRBJ1-1; v_call: TRBV18; clone_size: -; cdr3_aa: ASSPQDNPNTEAF
j_call: TRBJ1-2; v_call: TRBV11-2; clone_size: -; cdr3_aa: ASSLSSGGNYGYT
j_call: TRBJ1-2; v_call: TRBV2; clone_size: -; cdr3_aa: ASTGGSNYGYT
j_call: TRBJ2-1; v_call: TRBV9; clone_size: -; cdr3_aa: ASSDTGGAYNEQF